This T cell receptor (beta chain) was found in a study of blood T cell repertoires in COVID-19. About the research overall: Researchers got acute and convalescent COVID-19 samples from the United States, Italy and Spain.

This table comes from immunoSEQ multiplex PCR, and its TCRdb copy is limited to in-frame clones, with some not included. Counted here are just over 650,000 clones, approximately 90% occurring once; the ten biggest clones make up over 0.2%. Sequenced input: peripheral blood. This clonotype was sampled from a woman between 18 and 29 years old with acute or convalescent COVID-19.

CDR3 protein: CASSLDSRAGGTEAFF. The DNA of the CDR3 is TGTGCCAGCAGCTTAGATAGCAGGGCAGGGGGAACTGAAGCTTTCTTT. This chain joins TRBV7-2 and TRBJ1-1; TRBD1 agrees at 7 bases. Germline-derived CDR1 and CDR2 are SGHTA and FQGNSA. The V gene end was trimmed by 1 base and the J gene end by 5 bases; junction bases not matched to a gene: 10. The CDR3 length is 16 residues.